The sequence of this T cell receptor beta chain was determined in a study of cytomegalovirus exposure and HLA in healthy donors. A multiplex PCR was run with 60 Vbeta primers and 13 Jbeta primers. Produced via immunoSEQ multiplex PCR; TCRdb's table is partial and in-frame only. Its table lists about 210,000 clones. From germline, CDR1 is GTSNPN and CDR2 SVGIG (reference sequence). This CDR3 is built from 14 residues. The germline V and J ends were trimmed by 4 bases and 2 bases, with 14 bases remaining between them. Sequenced: PBMCs. This receptor was identified in a woman in her twenties or thirties in good health and CMV-seropositive. The rearrangement uses TRBV30 and TRBJ1-1, with a tentative D call TRBD1 (6 bases). CDR3 sequence (DNA): TGTGCCTGGACGAGGACAGCCCCTAACACTGAAGCTTTCTTT. Its protein product is CAWTRTAPNTEAFF.